A single T cell receptor (beta chain) is shown here with its context. Its antigen is currently unknown. TCRdb keeps only in-frame clones here, not all; method: immunoSEQ multiplex PCR. The table lists about 2.4 million clones, more than 80% of them singletons. The sample is drawn from a study of shared clonotypes between healthy human individuals. Study summary: The study drew on a couple of women and three men aged 18 to 49 as donors. Per donor, CD8 memory used one plate, CD8 naive used two, CD4 memory used three and CD4 naive used three. General study results and limits: Among a handful of donors, around 5% of naive CD4 clonotypes were found in common.

V was clipped by 4 bases and J by 5 bases; unmatched bases: 10. Germline lookup yields CDR1 SGHNT and CDR2 YYREEE (reference sequence). CDR3 length: 15 amino acids. The sample was naive CD4+ T cells sorted from blood. Subset indicated: CD45RA+ positively selected. The chain couples TRBV5-4 to TRBJ2-7; 9 bases line up with TRBD2. The sequence came from a man younger than 35 in good health. The CDR3 DNA follows: TGTGCCAGCAGCCGTGGGGGGACTAGCATGGACGAGCAGTACTTC. Its translation is CASSRGGTSMDEQYF. The full variable domain, completed using reference TRBV5-4 and TRBJ2-7, is ETGVTQSPTHLIKTRGQQVTLRCSSQSGHNTVSWYQQALGQGPQFIFQYYREEENGRGNFPPRFSGLQFPNYSSELNVNALELDDSALYLCASSRGGTSMDEQYFGPGTRLTVT.